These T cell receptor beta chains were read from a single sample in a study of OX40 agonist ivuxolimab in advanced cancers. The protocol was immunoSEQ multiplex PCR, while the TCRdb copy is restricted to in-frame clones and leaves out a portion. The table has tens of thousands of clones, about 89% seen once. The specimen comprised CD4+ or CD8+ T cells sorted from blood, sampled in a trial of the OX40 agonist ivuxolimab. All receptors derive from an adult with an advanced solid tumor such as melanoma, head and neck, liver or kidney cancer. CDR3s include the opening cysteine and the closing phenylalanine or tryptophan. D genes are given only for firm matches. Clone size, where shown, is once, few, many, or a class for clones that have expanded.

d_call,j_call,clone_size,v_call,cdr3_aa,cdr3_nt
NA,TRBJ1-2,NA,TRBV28,CASSLNHLRTSYTF,TGTGCCAGCAGTTTGAACCACCTCCGAACTAGCTACACCTTC
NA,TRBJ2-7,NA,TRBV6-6,CATAGVNEQYF,TGTGCCACCGCAGGGGTCAACGAGCAGTACTTC
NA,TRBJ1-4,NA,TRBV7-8,CASSLASGTTNEKLFF,TGTGCCAGCAGCTTAGCCAGCGGGACAACTAATGAAAAACTGTTTTTT
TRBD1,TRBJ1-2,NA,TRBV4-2,CASSQNSGQGALGYTF,TGTGCCAGCAGCCAAAACTCGGGACAGGGGGCGCTCGGCTACACCTTC
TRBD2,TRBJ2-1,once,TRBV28,CASTKSGGYGEQFF,TGTGCCAGCACCAAGTCGGGGGGGTACGGTGAGCAGTTCTTC
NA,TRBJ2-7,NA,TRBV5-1,CASRPQAWGEEQYF,TGCGCCAGCAGACCACAGGCTTGGGGGGAGGAGCAGTACTTC
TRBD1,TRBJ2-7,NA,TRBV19,CASSRGDRGYEQYF,TGTGCCAGTAGCAGGGGGGACAGGGGCTACGAGCAGTACTTC
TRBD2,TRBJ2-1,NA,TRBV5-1,CASSLRSSGRNEQFF,TGCGCCAGCAGCTTGAGGTCTAGCGGGAGAAATGAGCAGTTCTTC
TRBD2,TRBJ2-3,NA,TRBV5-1,CASSSNLAGTRTSTDTQYF,TGCGCCAGCAGCTCGAACCTAGCGGGAACCCGGACTAGCACAGATACGCAGTATTTT
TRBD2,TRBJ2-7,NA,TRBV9,CASSVAAGDWYEQYF,TGTGCCAGCAGCGTAGCAGCGGGGGATTGGTACGAGCAGTACTTC
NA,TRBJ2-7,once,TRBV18,CASSPGTPSYEQYF,TGTGCCAGCTCACCAGGGACCCCTTCCTACGAGCAGTACTTC
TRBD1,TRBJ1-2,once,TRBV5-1,CASSLVGTEDYGYTF,TGCGCCAGCAGCTTGGTAGGGACAGAAGATTATGGCTACACCTTC
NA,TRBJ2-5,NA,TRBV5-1,CASSFRGLETQYF,TGCGCCAGCAGCTTCCGGGGCCTTGAGACCCAGTACTTC
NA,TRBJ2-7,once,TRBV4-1,CASSQEWLVRSEQYF,TGCGCCAGCAGCCAAGAATGGCTAGTTCGGAGCGAGCAGTACTTC
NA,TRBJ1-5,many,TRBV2,CASSWDISNQPQHF,TGTGCCAGCAGTTGGGACATTAGCAATCAGCCCCAGCATTTT
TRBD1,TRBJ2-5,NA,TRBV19,CASTIRDRLRQETQYF,TGTGCCAGTACGATCCGGGACAGGCTCCGGCAGGAGACCCAGTACTTC
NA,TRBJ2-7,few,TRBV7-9,CASSLGTYEQYF,TGTGCCAGCAGCTTGGGGACCTACGAGCAGTACTTC
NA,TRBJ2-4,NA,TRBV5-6,CASTLRGLSKNIQYF,TGTGCCAGTACCCTTCGCGGGTTATCCAAAAACATTCAGTACTTC
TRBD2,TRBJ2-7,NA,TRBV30,CAWSVALAGAHEQYF,TGTGCCTGGAGTGTAGCTCTAGCGGGAGCCCACGAGCAGTACTTC
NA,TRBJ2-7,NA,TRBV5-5,CASSRTATYEQYF,TGTGCCAGCAGCCGGACCGCTACCTACGAGCAGTACTTC
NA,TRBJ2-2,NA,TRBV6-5,CASGKNTGELFF,TGTGCCAGCGGGAAGAACACCGGGGAGCTGTTTTTT
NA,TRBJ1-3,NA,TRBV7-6,CASSGGAQGPSGNTIYF,TGTGCCAGCAGCGGGGGGGCACAGGGCCCCTCTGGAAACACCATATATTTT
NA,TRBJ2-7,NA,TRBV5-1,CASSVSPGHFSYEQYF,TGCGCCAGCAGCGTCTCTCCGGGACACTTCTCCTACGAGCAGTACTTC
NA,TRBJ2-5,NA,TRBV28,CASSSPGSASETQYF,TGTGCCAGCAGTTCCCCAGGTTCGGCAAGCGAGACCCAGTACTTC
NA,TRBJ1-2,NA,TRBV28,CASRRPALYGYTF,TGTGCCAGCAGAAGGCCTGCTCTCTATGGCTACACCTTC
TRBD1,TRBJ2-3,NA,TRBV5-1,CASSLAGTGRGRTDTQYF,TGCGCCAGCAGCTTGGCAGGGACAGGGCGAGGACGCACAGATACGCAGTATTTT
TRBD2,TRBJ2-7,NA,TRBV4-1,CASSPSLTSGTYEQYF,TGCGCCAGCAGCCCGTCATTGACTAGCGGGACCTACGAGCAGTACTTC
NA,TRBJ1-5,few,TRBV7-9,CASSLGGPNQPQHF,TGTGCCAGCAGCTTAGGAGGGCCCAATCAGCCCCAGCATTTT
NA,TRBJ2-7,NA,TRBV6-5,CAAFDLRHSYEQYF,TGTGCCGCCTTTGACCTGCGGCACTCCTACGAGCAGTACTTC
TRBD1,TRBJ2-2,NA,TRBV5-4,CASSFRDRATGELFF,TGTGCCAGCAGCTTCCGGGACAGGGCCACCGGGGAGCTGTTTTTT
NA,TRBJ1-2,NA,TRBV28,CASSLLWAPGYTF,TGTGCCAGCAGTTTATTGTGGGCGCCGGGCTACACCTTC
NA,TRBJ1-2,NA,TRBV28,CASSLQGVYGYTF,TGTGCCAGCAGTTTACAGGGAGTCTATGGCTACACCTTC
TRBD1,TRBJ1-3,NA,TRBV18,CASSPPTGEAPGNTIYF,TGTGCCAGCTCACCTCCTACAGGGGAAGCGCCTGGAAACACCATATATTTT
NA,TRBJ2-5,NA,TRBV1,CTSSKGGEDEETQYF,TGCACCAGCAGCAAAGGGGGCGAAGATGAGGAGACCCAGTACTTC
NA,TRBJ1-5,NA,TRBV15,CATSRDGHGNQPQHF,TGTGCCACCAGCAGAGATGGCCACGGCAATCAGCCCCAGCATTTT
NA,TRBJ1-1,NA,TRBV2,CASSEDQGLGTEAFF,TGTGCCAGCAGTGAAGACCAGGGCTTGGGCACTGAAGCTTTCTTT
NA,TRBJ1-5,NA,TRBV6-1,CASSVRDGDLPQHF,TGTGCCAGCAGTGTCCGGGACGGTGACTTGCCCCAGCATTTT
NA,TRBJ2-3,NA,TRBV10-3,CAISGRGDTQYF,TGTGCCATCAGTGGCCGAGGGGATACGCAGTATTTT
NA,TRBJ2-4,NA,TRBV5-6,CASSLGGLSAKNIQYF,TGTGCCAGCAGCTTGGGAGGGTTGTCAGCCAAAAACATTCAGTACTTC
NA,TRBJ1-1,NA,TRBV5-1,CASGSGTMNTEAFF,TGCGCCAGCGGCTCCGGGACAATGAACACTGAAGCTTTCTTT
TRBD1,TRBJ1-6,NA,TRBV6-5,CASRRQGAIGSPLHF,TGTGCCAGCAGACGACAGGGGGCGATTGGGTCACCCCTCCACTTT
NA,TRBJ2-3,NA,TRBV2,CASKRIPGSTDTQYF,TGTGCCAGCAAACGAATTCCGGGCAGCACAGATACGCAGTATTTT
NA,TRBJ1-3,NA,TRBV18,CASSPTSATAIGNTIYF,TGTGCCAGCTCACCCACTTCAGCTACAGCTATTGGAAACACCATATATTTT
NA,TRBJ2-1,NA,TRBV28,CASPHPGYLREQFF,TGTGCCAGCCCCCACCCAGGATATCTCCGTGAGCAGTTCTTC
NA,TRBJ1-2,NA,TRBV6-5,CASSAPGTLRGYTF,TGTGCCAGCAGCGCCCCGGGGACACTGCGAGGCTACACCTTC
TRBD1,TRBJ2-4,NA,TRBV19,CASRDRVSIQYF,TGTGCCAGTAGGGACAGGGTTAGCATTCAGTACTTC
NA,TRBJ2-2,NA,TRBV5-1,CASSLAAGYGTGELFF,TGCGCCAGCAGCTTGGCCGCAGGTTATGGGACCGGGGAGCTGTTTTTT
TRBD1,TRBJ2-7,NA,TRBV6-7,CAGAHTGGLYEQYF,TGTGCCGGCGCCCATACAGGGGGCCTTTACGAGCAGTACTTC
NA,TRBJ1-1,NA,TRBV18,CASTLGGSAFF,TGTGCCAGCACGCTAGGTGGGTCAGCTTTCTTT
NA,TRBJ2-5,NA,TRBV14,CASSQGTGLGTQYF,TGTGCCAGCAGCCAAGGCACAGGCCTTGGGACCCAGTACTTC
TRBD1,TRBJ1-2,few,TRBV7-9,CASSLLGTGRDGYTF,TGTGCCAGCAGCCTTCTTGGGACAGGGCGTGATGGCTACACCTTC
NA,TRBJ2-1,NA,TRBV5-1,CASSLAAGREQFF,TGCGCCAGCAGCTTGGCGGCGGGACGTGAGCAGTTCTTC